One and the same sample provided the 16 T cell receptor beta chains below, sequenced in a study of T cells in Graves' hyperthyroidism and ophthalmopathy. It was RNA transcripts that yielded the amplified TCR beta CDR3 regions. First-round RT-PCR of the TCR CDR3 relied on the HTBI primer set. TCRdb reprocessed the multiplex PCR reads with MiXCR, giving one entry per CDR3 protein. The sample gives about 380,000 distinct CDR3 sequences, about 13% of which show up once; less than 25% is in the top ten. The sequenced sample was blood. These receptors were obtained from a man aged 25-45 years with Graves' hyperthyroidism that later progressed to Graves' ophthalmopathy.

The chain has TRBV19 and TRBJ2-5, with 10 bases that match TRBD1. V dropped 9 bases and J dropped 2; count of bases not matched to a gene: 6. CDR1 and CDR2 (germline): LNHDA, SQIVND (reference sequence). CDR3 length: 14 amino acids. Here the CDR3 reads CASRDRGGQETQYF. The CDR3 coding sequence is TGTGCCAGCCGGGACAGGGGAGGGCAAGAGACCCAGTACTTC. Full variable domain (missing parts from reference TRBV19 and TRBJ2-5): DGGITQSPKYLFRKEGQNVTLSCEQNLNHDAMYWYRQDPGQGLRLIYYSQIVNDFQKGDIAEGYSVSREKKESFPLTVTSAQKNPTAFYLCASRDRGGQETQYFGPGTRLLVL.

V and J are TRBV7-9 and TRBJ2-2, with D hard to call. Germline assignment: CDR1 SEHNR and CDR2 FQNEAQ (reference sequence). The CDR3 has 13 residues. With 5 bases removed from V and 6 bases from J, the gap between germline ends came to 10 bases. Here the CDR3 reads CASSPDGPGELFF. Written as DNA, the CDR3 is TGTGCCAGCAGCCCGGATGGACCCGGGGAGCTGTTTTTT.

The chain links TRBV5-1 to TRBJ1-4; a possible D gene is TRBD1 (5 bases). V shed 5 bases and J shed 8 bases, with 16 bases lying between them. The CDR3 is made up of 14 amino acids. Germline loops: CDR1 SGHRS, CDR2 YFSETQ. The CDR3 coding sequence is TGCGCCAGCAGTTCCGGGAGCAGGGACGAAAAACTGTTTTTT. This codes for CASSSGSRDEKLFF.

This clonotype was detected a few times. The chain recombines TRBV27 with TRBJ1-5; 8 bases match TRBD1. J was trimmed by 9 bases and V by 1 base; bases with no gene match: 11. This CDR3 comprises 16 residues. Germline V gene data show CDR1 as MNHEY and CDR2 as SMNVEV (reference sequence). CDR3 nucleotides: TGTGCCAGCAGTTTATTGTCCGGGACAGGCGAACGGCCCCAGCATTTT. The encoded protein is CASSLLSGTGERPQHF.

In its sample, this clonotype was seen many times. The gene calls are TRBV20-1 and TRBJ2-5; 15 bases match TRBD2. J lost 5 bases, V lost 4 bases, and 11 bases had no gene match. CDR3 size: 17 residues. The germline V gene encodes CDR1 DFQATT and CDR2 SNEGSKA (reference sequence). As DNA, the CDR3 is TGCAGTGCTAACCAAGGGACTAGCGGGGGGTCGTGGGAGACCCAGTACTTC. Protein sequence: CSANQGTSGGSWETQYF.

This clonotype was observed at least ten times. The chain has TRBV12-3 or TRBV12-4 and TRBJ2-1; D possibly corresponds to TRBD2 (7 bases). The CDR3 is made up of 13 amino acids. Trimming stripped 4 bases from V and 9 bases from J, with 13 bases between. The CDR3 loop reads CASSSGLGGEQFF. The CDR3, as DNA: TGTGCCAGCAGTTCAGGACTAGGGGGTGAGCAGTTCTTC.

The J gene is TRBJ1-1, the V gene TRBV4-1; D gene uncertain. Germline lookup yields CDR1 MGHRA and CDR2 YSYEKL. This CDR3 has 13 amino acids. V was cut by 4 bases and J by 3 bases, with 9 bases left in between. Here the CDR3 DNA reads TGCGCCAGCAGCCGCACCCCCGACACTGAAGCTTTCTTT. Its protein product is CASSRTPDTEAFF.

This clonotype has more than one count but fewer than ten. The CDR3 protein is CATSRDGYSNQPQHF. DNA of the CDR3: TGTGCCACCAGCAGAGACGGATATAGCAATCAGCCCCAGCATTTT. This sequence joins TRBV15 and TRBJ1-5; D not resolved. This CDR3 has 15 residues. Trimming removed 0 bases from V and 0 bases from J, with 6 bases in between. Germline assignment: CDR1 LNHNV and CDR2 YYDKDF (reference sequence).

The chain joins TRBV19 to TRBJ1-2; possibly TRBD1 for D (6 bases). Germline V gene data show CDR1 as LNHDA and CDR2 as SQIVND (reference sequence). The CDR3 extends over 15 amino acids. Trimming took off 5 bases at V and 4 bases at J, with 17 bases between the two ends. In DNA, the CDR3 is TGTGCCAGTAGTCCTCGATTAGGGGGGGGCTATGGCTACACCTTC. Protein sequence: CASSPRLGGGYGYTF.

In this sample, this clonotype turned up many times. The V and J genes are TRBV30 and TRBJ1-2, with TRBD1 as a possible D gene (5 bases). Germline V gives CDR1 GTSNPN, CDR2 SVGIG (reference sequence). V was pared by 2 bases and J by 7 bases, with 14 bases between. The CDR3 extends over 13 amino acids. CDR3 bases: TGTGCCTGGAGTAGGGGACCTAGTGCTGGCTACACCTTC. Residues: CAWSRGPSAGYTF.

This clonotype was recorded once. The chain recombines TRBV11-2 with TRBJ2-3, with a weak D call TRBD1 (5 bases). Germline V lookup: CDR1 SGHAT, CDR2 FQNNGV. Trimming took off 5 bases at V and 6 bases at J, with 15 bases between the two ends. The CDR3 sequence is 14 residues long. The DNA for the CDR3 is TGTGCCAGCAGCGTAGCTCTAGGGGTCGATACGCAGTATTTT. This gives the protein CASSVALGVDTQYF.

This clonotype turned up a few times. A much more abundant neighbour one base away suggests this may be a read error. The CDR3 reads CASRGMAGETQYF. CDR3 coding DNA: TGTGCCAGCAGAGGGATGGCCGGGGAGACCCAGTACTTC. This chain joins TRBV11-2 and TRBJ2-5; the D is unclear. The germline V and J ends were trimmed by 6 bases and 5 bases, with 13 bases remaining between them. The CDR3 length is 13 residues. Germline lookup yields CDR1 SGHAT and CDR2 FQNNGV.

This chain uses TRBV20-1 with TRBJ1-2, with a possible D match to TRBD1 (5 bases). The CDR3 runs to 11 residues. The V end lost 5 bases, the J end lost 7 bases, and 11 bases lay between the germline ends. Germline V gene lookup returns CDR1 DFQATT and CDR2 SNEGSKA (reference sequence). The CDR3 DNA sequence: TGCAGTGCTGGGAGAGGGGTTGGCTACACCTTC. Translating it yields CSAGRGVGYTF.

This clonotype was observed many times. The chain has TRBV20-1 and TRBJ1-1; weak D call: TRBD1 (6 bases). This CDR3 region has 16 residues. Germline V lookup: CDR1 DFQATT, CDR2 SNEGSKA (reference sequence). Trimming cost V 3 bases and J 0 bases, with 17 bases left between them. The CDR3: CSARTAAGTLNTEAFF. Here the CDR3 DNA reads TGCAGTGCTAGGACAGCCGCCGGGACATTGAACACTGAAGCTTTCTTT.

This clonotype appeared many times. The V gene is TRBV4-1, the J gene TRBJ1-1; possible D gene TRBD1, 6 bases. Between the trimmed V and J ends, which lost 6 bases and 1 base, there was a span of 12 bases. CDR3 size: 14 residues. The germline V gene has CDR1 MGHRA and CDR2 YSYEKL. The CDR3 bases are TGCGCCAGCAGTTACCCGGGACAGAACACTGAAGCTTTCTTT. It yields the protein CASSYPGQNTEAFF.

In this sample, this clonotype turned up many times. This chain joins TRBV18 and TRBJ1-5, with D possibly TRBD1 on 6 matching bases. The CDR3 runs to 14 residues. V lost 2 bases and J 2 bases, leaving 7 bases between the germline ends. CDR1 is KGHSH, CDR2 LQKENI, per germline. This CDR3 reads CASSPTGRNQPQHF. Here the CDR3 DNA reads TGTGCCAGCTCACCAACAGGGCGCAATCAGCCCCAGCATTTT.